This T cell receptor (beta chain) was sequenced in a study of T-cell memory formation after mild COVID-19. About the research overall: Largely, TCR clusters stayed within a single donor. Overall study results and limits: Memory sampled before infection contained some responding clones, suggesting cross-reactive memory joined. The authors did not confirm SARS-CoV-2 specificity of second-wave clones peaking day 37.

TCR alpha and TCR beta cDNA libraries carrying sample barcodes and UMIs were produced by 5'RACE using constant-segment primers. TCRdb re-called the 5' RACE reads through MiXCR, storing one row per CDR3 protein. Altogether just over 350,000 distinct CDR3 sequences are present, 13% to 15% being singletons, with the ten largest covering roughly a fifth. V lost 3 bases, J lost 5 bases, and 17 bases lay in between. This CDR3 is 16 amino acids long. The germline gives CDR1 LNHNV, CDR2 YYDKDF (reference sequence). This clonotype showed up just a few times. The antigen is undetermined. Sequencing was carried out using PBMCs or a T cell subset sorted from them (not recorded which). The origin of this receptor is a man younger than 35 who had mild COVID-19 (a few samples of this study predate the infection). Cell type and time point are not known. V usage is TRBV15 and J usage is TRBJ2-1; weak D call: TRBD2 (6 bases). The CDR3 nucleotides read TGTGCCACCAGCAGCACCGGGACTGCCTTCGACAATGAGCAGTTCTTC. It translates to CATSSTGTAFDNEQFF.